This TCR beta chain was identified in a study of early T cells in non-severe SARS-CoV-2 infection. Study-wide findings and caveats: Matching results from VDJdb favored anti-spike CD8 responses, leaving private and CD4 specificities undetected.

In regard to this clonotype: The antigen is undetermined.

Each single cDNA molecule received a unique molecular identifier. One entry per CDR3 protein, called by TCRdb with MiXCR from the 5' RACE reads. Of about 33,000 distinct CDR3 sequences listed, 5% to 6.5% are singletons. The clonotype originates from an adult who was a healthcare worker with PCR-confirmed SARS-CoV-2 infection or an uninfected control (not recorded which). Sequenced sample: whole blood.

The CDR3 DNA reads as TGTGCCACCGGCCTAGCGGGAGGGCACAATGAGCAGTTCTTC. Its protein is CATGLAGGHNEQFF. The J gene is TRBJ2-1, the V gene TRBV10-3; 12 bases map to TRBD2. Per the germline V gene, CDR1 is ENHRY and CDR2 is SYGVKD. CDR3 length: 14 residues. Trimming cost V 10 bases and J 5 bases; bases outside gene matches: 6.